This entry lists 4 T cell receptor beta chains sequenced from one sample in a study of beta chain features in type 1 diabetes. The entirety of the isolated RNA underwent reverse transcription, so expressed TCRB transcripts were sequenced. TCRdb's copy holds only in-frame clones and misses some; the assay was immunoSEQ multiplex PCR. Among 850,000 to 900,000 clones listed, about 17% were seen once. Material: naive CD4+ T cells from blood. These receptors were collected from a young woman in good health.

This clone has just a few counts. V usage is TRBV28 and J usage is TRBJ2-7, with TRBD2 matching 11 bases. The CDR3 is 14 amino acids. Germline V lookup: CDR1 MDHEN, CDR2 SYDVKM. The J segment lost 2 bases and the V segment lost 6 bases, leaving 3 bases of the junction unmatched. CDR3 residues: CASRVLAGAYEQYF. For the CDR3, the DNA is TGTGCCAGCAGAGTACTAGCGGGGGCCTACGAGCAGTACTTC. Full variable domain (outside the CDR3, taken from reference TRBV28 and TRBJ2-7): DVKVTQSSRYLVKRTGEKVFLECVQDMDHENMFWYRQDPGLGLRLIYFSYDVKMKEKGDIPEGYSVSREKKERFSLILESASTNQTSMYLCASRVLAGAYEQYFGPGTRLTVT.

In this sample, this clone turned up a few times. V usage is TRBV28 and J usage is TRBJ2-1, with 12 bases lining up with TRBD2. Looked up from germline, CDR1 is MDHEN and CDR2 is SYDVKM. The CDR3 length is 14 residues. V shed 5 bases, J shed 8 bases, and the junction held 4 bases outside the gene matches. DNA of the CDR3: TGTGCCAGCAGTCAACTAGCGGGAGGATATGAGCAGTTCTTC. The encoded protein is CASSQLAGGYEQFF.

This clone was counted between two and nine times. The chain is built from TRBV5-6 and TRBJ2-7; TRBD2 might be the D (6 bases). Germline loops: CDR1 SGHDT, CDR2 YYEEEE. V was trimmed by 4 bases and J by 6 bases, leaving 11 bases between them. The CDR3 runs to 12 residues. The CDR3 loop reads CASSRLGGEQYF. The CDR3, as DNA: TGTGCCAGCAGCCGACTCGGGGGCGAGCAGTACTTC.

This clone was seen a handful of times. The chain uses TRBV14 and TRBJ2-7; TRBD2 aligns across 11 bases. Germline V gives CDR1 SGHDN, CDR2 FVKESK. J was trimmed by 3 bases and V by 4 bases; bases with no gene match: 2. The CDR3 length is 14 residues. The CDR3 protein is CASSRLAGNYEQYF. The CDR3 DNA reads TGTGCCAGCAGCCGACTAGCGGGAAACTACGAGCAGTACTTC.